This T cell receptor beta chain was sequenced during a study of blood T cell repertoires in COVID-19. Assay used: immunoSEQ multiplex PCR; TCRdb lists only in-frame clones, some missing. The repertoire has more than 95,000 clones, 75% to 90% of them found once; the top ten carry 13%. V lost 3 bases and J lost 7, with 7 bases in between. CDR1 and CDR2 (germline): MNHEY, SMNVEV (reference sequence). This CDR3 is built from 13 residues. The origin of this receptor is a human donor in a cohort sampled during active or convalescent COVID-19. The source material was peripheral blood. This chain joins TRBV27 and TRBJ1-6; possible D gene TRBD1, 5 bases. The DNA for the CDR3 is TGTGCCAGCAGTTTCCGACAGAATTCACCCCTCCACTTT. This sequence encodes CASSFRQNSPLHF.